This is a list of T cell receptor beta chains from one sample in a study of blood T cell repertoires in COVID-19. Repertoires were generated with immunoSEQ multiplex PCR, while TCRdb's copy carries only in-frame clones and drops some. The sample lists approximately 350,000 clones; roughly 90% were seen once. Sequenced material: PBMCs or T cells enriched from blood (not recorded which). The receptors come from a woman younger than 45 who had recovered from COVID-19. Each CDR3 is given with its conserved first and last residue. D genes are given only for firm matches.

v_call	d_call	j_call	cdr3_nt	cdr3_aa
TRBV19	.	TRBJ1-1	TGTGCCAGTAGTATATGGAGTGGAGACACTGAAGCTTTCTTT	CASSIWSGDTEAFF
TRBV5-8	.	TRBJ1-2	TGTGCCAGCAGCTTGGTGGAAGGGGACAGCTACACCTTC	CASSLVEGDSYTF
TRBV7-2	TRBD1	TRBJ2-3	TGTGCCAGCAGCTTGGGCCGGGACAGTAGCACAGATACGCAGTATTTT	CASSLGRDSSTDTQYF
TRBV20-1	TRBD1	TRBJ2-1	TGCAGTGCTAGTCCCGGGACAGGCTACAATGAGCAGTTCTTC	CSASPGTGYNEQFF
TRBV13	.	TRBJ1-2	TGTGCCAGCACCAAGTGGGGGGGCGTTAAAGTCGATGGCTACACCTTC	CASTKWGGVKVDGYTF
TRBV5-4	.	TRBJ1-1	TGTGCCAGCAGCGGGGGGGGACGGACCATGAACACTGAAGCTTTCTTT	CASSGGGRTMNTEAFF
TRBV28	.	TRBJ1-2	TGTGCCAGCAGCCAATCGACAGTGATTTATGGCTACACCTTC	CASSQSTVIYGYTF
TRBV7-8	.	TRBJ2-1	TGTGCCAGCAGCCAGGGACAACTCAATGAGCAGTTCTTC	CASSQGQLNEQFF
TRBV7-9	TRBD1	TRBJ1-2	TGTGCCAGCAGCGCAGGACAGGGGGACGGCTACACCTTC	CASSAGQGDGYTF
TRBV18	TRBD1	TRBJ1-4	TGTGCCAGCTCACAACCGGGACAGACTAATGAAAAACTGTTTTTT	CASSQPGQTNEKLFF
TRBV7-8	.	TRBJ1-5	TGTGCCAGCAGCTTAGCCAGCGCTTGGAGCAATCAGCCCCAGCATTTT	CASSLASAWSNQPQHF